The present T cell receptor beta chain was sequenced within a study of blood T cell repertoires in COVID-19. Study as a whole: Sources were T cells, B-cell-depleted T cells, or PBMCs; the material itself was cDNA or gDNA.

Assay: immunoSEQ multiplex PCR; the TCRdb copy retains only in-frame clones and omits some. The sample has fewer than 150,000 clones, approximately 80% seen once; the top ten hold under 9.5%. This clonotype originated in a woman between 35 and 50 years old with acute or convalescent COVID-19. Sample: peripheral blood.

CDR3 DNA: TGCGCCAGCAGCTTGGAGGGACAGGTTTGGTCACCCCTCCACTTT. It yields the protein CASSLEGQVWSPLHF. The gene calls are TRBV5-1 and TRBJ1-6; 8 bases map to TRBD1. Losses at the gene ends were 0 bases for V and 10 bases for J; bases not matched to a gene: 6. Germline loops: CDR1 SGHRS, CDR2 YFSETQ. This CDR3 spans 15 amino acids. Drawing the rest from reference TRBV5-1 and TRBJ1-6, the complete variable domain is KAGVTQTPRYLIKTRGQQVTLSCSPISGHRSVSWYQQTPGQGLQFLFEYFSETQRNKGNFPGRFSGRQFSNSRSEMNVSTLELGDSALYLCASSLEGQVWSPLHFGNGTRLTVT.